This is a list of T cell receptor beta chains from one sample in a study of T-cell reconstitution after alpha-beta-depleted transplantation in children. TCRdb reanalysed the PCR reads using MiXCR and keeps one entry per CDR3 protein. This table has 700,000 to 950,000 distinct CDR3 sequences, 15% to 20% appearing once. Sequences were derived from PBMCs, mostly from graft donor cells, sampled 360 days after TCRalphabeta/CD19-depleted stem cell transplant. These receptors were collected from a male patient younger than 18 who had a stem cell transplant for acute lymphoblastic leukemia, so the T cells may come from the graft donor. CDR3s include the opening cysteine and the closing phenylalanine or tryptophan. The D gene is left open where the match is weak. The size entry is marked missing in some rows and otherwise reads once, few, many or a size class.

TGTGCCAGCAGCTTTGGACACGGAGCCTACGAGCAGTACTTC	CASSFGHGAYEQYF	many	14	TRBV7-6	TRBJ2-7	.
TGTGCCAGCAGCGTAGTGGGACAGGGGGCAGGTGAGCAGTTCTTC	CASSVVGQGAGEQFF	many	15	TRBV9	TRBJ2-1	TRBD1
TGTGCCAGCAGCTTAGAAATTCCAGGGAAGTATGGCTACACCTTC	CASSLEIPGKYGYTF	.	15	TRBV7-9	TRBJ1-2	.
TGTGCCAGTAGTCAGACGGGGCCCGGTACCCAGTACTTC	CASSQTGPGTQYF	few	13	TRBV19	TRBJ2-5	.
TGCAGTGCAACTAGCGGAGAACCCTACAATGAGCAGTTCTTC	CSATSGEPYNEQFF	few	14	TRBV20-1	TRBJ2-1	TRBD2
TGTGCCAGCAGCGTAGACGGAGTCTACGAGCAGTACTTC	CASSVDGVYEQYF	many	13	TRBV9	TRBJ2-7	.
TGTGCCAGCAGCTCCTGGACAGGAGGAGGGAGCAATGAGCAGTTCTTC	CASSSWTGGGSNEQFF	.	16	TRBV11-2	TRBJ2-1	.
TGTGCCAGCAGTTTAAGACTCCTACTCGGGTACGAGCAGTACTTC	CASSLRLLLGYEQYF	once	15	TRBV12-3/TRBV12-4	TRBJ2-7	.
TGTGCCAGCAGTTGGGGGCGGACTGAAGCTTTCTTT	CASSWGRTEAFF	.	12	TRBV12-3/TRBV12-4	TRBJ1-1	.
TGTGCCAGCAGCCCCGGATTCCTATACGAGCAGTACTTC	CASSPGFLYEQYF	.	13	TRBV12-3/TRBV12-4	TRBJ2-7	.
TGCAGTGCCGGACAGTCCCAGACCAATCAGCCCCAGCATTTT	CSAGQSQTNQPQHF	.	14	TRBV20-1	TRBJ1-5	.
TGTGCCAGCACCCCGAGTTGGGGAAGTGAGCAGTTCTTC	CASTPSWGSEQFF	many	13	TRBV12-3/TRBV12-4	TRBJ2-1	.
TGTGCCAGCAGTTTATTTCCCGGGTTGGCTGAGCAGTTCTTC	CASSLFPGLAEQFF	few	14	TRBV27	TRBJ2-1	.
TGTGCCATCAGCCCCGGGACGGACTATAGCAATCAGCCCCAGCATTTT	CAISPGTDYSNQPQHF	few	16	TRBV10-3	TRBJ1-5	.
TGCAGTGCTAGAGATCAGCCGGTGAGCTCCTACGAGCAGTACTTC	CSARDQPVSSYEQYF	.	15	TRBV20-1	TRBJ2-7	.
TGCGCCAGCGTCCTCTCGGGGCCCGACTACAATGAGCAGTTCTTC	CASVLSGPDYNEQFF	few	15	TRBV5-1	TRBJ2-1	.
TGTGCCAGCAGCCCAGCAGGGGGTAGCTATGGCTACACCTTC	CASSPAGGSYGYTF	.	14	TRBV9	TRBJ1-2	TRBD1
TGTGCCAGCAGCTTAGTCCCAGAAGACACAGATACGCAGTATTTT	CASSLVPEDTDTQYF	.	15	TRBV11-2	TRBJ2-3	.
TGTGCCAGCAGCTCGACCCCGACAGGCCGGATTGAAGAGGAGCAGTACTTC	CASSSTPTGRIEEEQYF	few	17	TRBV11-1	TRBJ2-7	.
TGTGCCAGCAGTTTAGCGTACGACACCGGGGAGCTGTTTTTT	CASSLAYDTGELFF	few	14	TRBV12-3/TRBV12-4	TRBJ2-2	.
TGCGCCAGCTCTTTGGCTTTCGAGCAGTACTTC	CASSLAFEQYF	many	11	TRBV5-1	TRBJ2-7	.
TGTGCCAGCAGTTTTCGGGCAACCCTGATCCAAGAGACCCAGTACTTC	CASSFRATLIQETQYF	.	16	TRBV12-3/TRBV12-4	TRBJ2-5	.
TGCGCCAGCAGCCACCAGGGGGGCTTCTCCTACGAGCAGTACTTC	CASSHQGGFSYEQYF	.	15	TRBV5-1	TRBJ2-7	.
TGCGCCAGCAGCCTTGGGGGGTTGAACTACGAGCAGTACTTC	CASSLGGLNYEQYF	few	14	TRBV5-1	TRBJ2-7	.
TGCAGCGTTAAAGGCACAGATACGCAGTATTTT	CSVKGTDTQYF	many	11	TRBV29-1	TRBJ2-3	.
TGCAGTGCTAGAGATTGGGAAATCTTATCGGCAGATACGCAGTATTTT	CSARDWEILSADTQYF	.	16	TRBV20-1	TRBJ2-3	.
TGTGCCAGCAGCTTGGTCGGGGACAACTCTTTCTACGAGCAGTACTTC	CASSLVGDNSFYEQYF	many	16	TRBV5-5	TRBJ2-7	.
TGCGCCAGCAGCCATCCCTCCTCGGTCGACCTGGTGCAGTACTTC	CASSHPSSVDLVQYF	many	15	TRBV4-1	TRBJ2-7	.
TGTGCCAGCAGCTTAGTCGGGGGGACTAGCTCCCAAAGAGAGTATTTT	CASSLVGGTSSQREYF	few	16	TRBV7-2	TRBJ2-3	TRBD2
TGTGCCAGCAGTTACGAGGGCAGGGGTAGCAATCAGCCCCAGCATTTT	CASSYEGRGSNQPQHF	few	16	TRBV6-2/TRBV6-3	TRBJ1-5	.
TGCAGTGCATTGAGGACAGGGGTGAACACTGAAGCTTTCTTT	CSALRTGVNTEAFF	.	14	TRBV20-1	TRBJ1-1	TRBD1
TGCAGCGTTGAAGTTTACGGGGTGACCTACGAGCAGTACTTC	CSVEVYGVTYEQYF	.	14	TRBV29-1	TRBJ2-7	.
TGTGCCATCAGTGAGTCGGTAAGACAGTATAGCAATCAGCCCCAGCATTTT	CAISESVRQYSNQPQHF	few	17	TRBV10-3	TRBJ1-5	.
TGTGCCAGCAGGGAGGACCTCGGACCCTCCTCTTACGAGCAGTACTTC	CASREDLGPSSYEQYF	few	16	TRBV28	TRBJ2-7	.
TGTGCCAGCAGTGACAGGGGGGCACTTAACAATGAGCAGTTCTTC	CASSDRGALNNEQFF	few	15	TRBV2	TRBJ2-1	.
TGCACCAGCAGCCAAGACCGGACTAGCGGGTACGAGCAGTACTTC	CTSSQDRTSGYEQYF	.	15	TRBV1	TRBJ2-7	.
TGCAGTGCTAGTACCAGGCTTGCTAACTATGGCTACACCTTC	CSASTRLANYGYTF	once	14	TRBV20-1	TRBJ1-2	.
TGTGCCAGCAGTTTCGAGGGACTAGCGGGAGGAGGAGAGACCCAGTACTTC	CASSFEGLAGGGETQYF	.	17	TRBV12-3/TRBV12-4	TRBJ2-5	TRBD2
TGCGCCAGCAGCTCCGTTCAGGGGGAATCCACTACCTACGAGCAGTACTTC	CASSSVQGESTTYEQYF	many	17	TRBV5-1	TRBJ2-7	TRBD1
TGTGCCAGCTCAGTGGCAGGGCGTTCTTTCACAGATACGCAGTATTTT	CASSVAGRSFTDTQYF	.	16	TRBV18	TRBJ2-3	.
TGCGCCAGCAGCCAACACGGCGGTACTAGCGGGAGGGTTAACGCCTACGAGCAGTACTTC	CASSQHGGTSGRVNAYEQYF	few	20	TRBV4-1	TRBJ2-7	TRBD2
TGTGCCACATGGACAGGGGATTACAATGAGCAGTTCTTC	CATWTGDYNEQFF	.	13	TRBV11-2	TRBJ2-1	TRBD1
TGCGCCAGCAGCTACCAGCGGGAGAGCTACGAGCAGTACTTC	CASSYQRESYEQYF	many	14	TRBV5-1	TRBJ2-7	TRBD2
TGTGCCAGCCAGGCGGGAGTGGAGGAGACCCAGTACTTC	CASQAGVEETQYF	few	13	TRBV5-5	TRBJ2-5	TRBD2
TGTGCCAGCAGCCAAGATCCGTCCGGGCTAGAGGGCTACGAGCAGTGCTTC	CASSQDPSGLEGYEQCF	once	17	TRBV3-1	TRBJ2-7	.